This T cell receptor beta chain was documented in a study of shared clonotypes between healthy human individuals. Per the germline V gene, CDR1 is MGHDK and CDR2 is SYGVNS. This CDR3 has 15 residues. The V gene end was trimmed by 2 bases and the J gene end by 4 bases; junction bases not matched to a gene: 6. Terminally differentiated effector memory CD45RA+ cells were excluded from the naive CD8 cells, which were CD45RO-negative and positively selected for CCR7. TCRdb's table, derived via immunoSEQ multiplex PCR, lists solely in-frame clones and lacks some. The sample holds some 630,000 clones, roughly 96% seen once.

The rearrangement links TRBV25-1 to TRBJ2-3; 7 bases line up with TRBD2. The sequence came from a woman in her 30s in good health. The material sequenced was naive CD8+ T cells sorted from blood. The DNA of the CDR3 is TGTGCCAGCAGTGAAGTGGCGGGAGCCGCAGATACGCAGTATTTT. Protein product: CASSEVAGAADTQYF.